These T cell receptor beta chains were read from a single sample in a study of graft-versus-host responses after intestinal transplantation. The antigens for these receptors are not known. The table came from immunoSEQ multiplex PCR; TCRdb's copy has only in-frame clones and leaves some out. The profile shows about 85,000 clones, around 84% of them singletons. Sequenced material: unstimulated CD4+ T cells sorted from spleen or lymph node cells, taken before intestinal transplant. These receptors came from a human donor who received an intestinal transplant. Both conserved end residues are part of each CDR3. A D gene is named only where the DNA matches it firmly. Clone size appears in some rows only: once, few, many, or a class for an expanded clone.

-,TRBV6-5,TRBJ2-5,-,TGTGCCAGCGGCCCAGGGGTTGGGGAGACCCAGTACTTC,CASGPGVGETQYF
-,TRBV6-5,TRBJ2-4,-,TGTGCCAGCAGTTACCCCAGCGGGTCAGCCAAAAACATTCAGTACTTC,CASSYPSGSAKNIQYF
-,TRBV30,TRBJ1-2,-,TGTGCCTGGAGTGGACATTTTATCCATGGCTACACCTTC,CAWSGHFIHGYTF
-,TRBV29-1,TRBJ2-2,-,TGCAGCCTTGAGGGGGGGACCGGGGAGCTGTTTTTT,CSLEGGTGELFF
-,TRBV7-3,TRBJ2-2,-,TGTGCCAGCAGCTTATCGGGGGTAGACGGGGAGCTGTTTTTT,CASSLSGVDGELFF
TRBD1,TRBV19,TRBJ2-5,-,TGTGCCAGTAGTCAGGAAGGGGGCGAGACCCAGTACTTC,CASSQEGGETQYF
-,TRBV6-1,TRBJ2-1,-,TGTGCCAGCAGTGAAAGGAACAGTAAGAATGAGCAGTTCTTC,CASSERNSKNEQFF
-,TRBV7-9,TRBJ1-3,few,TGTGCCAGCAGCGCCCGACAGGTCTCTGGAAACACCATATATTTT,CASSARQVSGNTIYF
TRBD1,TRBV27,TRBJ2-7,-,TGTGCCAGCAGTTTGGGACAGGGACGCGTTACCTACGAGCAGTACTTC,CASSLGQGRVTYEQYF
-,TRBV28,TRBJ1-1,-,TGTGCCAGCAGTTTAATCAGGTCCACTGAAGCTTTCTTT,CASSLIRSTEAFF
TRBD1,TRBV7-9,TRBJ2-7,-,TGTGCCAGCAGGGGGAATATTGGACAGGGGGTCACCTACGAGCAGTACTTC,CASRGNIGQGVTYEQYF
-,TRBV10-3,TRBJ2-5,-,TGTGCCATCAGCCTGACCTACCGGCGGGAGACCCAGTACTTC,CAISLTYRRETQYF
TRBD1,TRBV5-4,TRBJ1-2,few,TGTGCCAGCAGCCGTATCAGGGGGCTTCTGAGCTATGGCTACACCTTC,CASSRIRGLLSYGYTF
-,TRBV5-8,TRBJ1-4,-,TGTGCCAGCAGCCGCGGGACTTTCGCAACTAATGAAAAACTGTTTTTT,CASSRGTFATNEKLFF
-,TRBV5-1,TRBJ2-7,-,TGCGCCAGCAGCTCTGGCGGGCTCCTCTCCTACGAGCAGTACTTC,CASSSGGLLSYEQYF
TRBD1,TRBV7-8,TRBJ1-6,few,TGTGCCAGCGGACGGACAGGTTATAATTCACCCCTCCACTTT,CASGRTGYNSPLHF
-,TRBV18,TRBJ2-3,-,TGTGCCAGCTCCCCTAGGAGGGATGCAGATACGCAGTATTTT,CASSPRRDADTQYF
-,TRBV27,TRBJ1-4,-,TGTGCCAGCAGTTCCCTCGCGTTTTATAATGAAAAACTGTTTTTT,CASSSLAFYNEKLFF